The following is a T cell receptor (beta chain) sequence with its context. Its antigen is not yet known. The record has no base qualities; no much larger clone is one base away. This sample was included in a study of T cell repertoires in Merkel cell carcinoma (dated by TCRdb to the late 2010s). Study-level background: Patients who had received intralesional immunotherapy or systemic immune checkpoint blockade ahead of the biopsy were left out. MCPyV-specific clonotypes were first defined by tetramer sorting, cloning and paired TCR sequencing of expanded tumor-infiltrating lymphocytes. To be included, a participant needed a diagnosis of MCPyV-positive Merkel cell carcinoma and tumor-infiltrating lymphocytes that had been successfully expanded in vitro.

TRB CDR3 sequencing and data processing of tumor genomic DNA were performed with the immunoSEQ assay. Held by TCRdb, this immuneACCESS table contains in-frame sequences only and omits some clones. Under half of the omission traces to an unresolved V gene where checked; the cause of the rest is unknown. The sample yields roughly 14,000 clones; 65% to 85% were counted once. About a sixth of the sample is held by the ten biggest clonotypes. Trimming removed 1 base from V and 4 bases from J; the gene matches leave 7 bases unexplained. Its CDR3 holds 15 amino acids, cysteine through phenylalanine. Only the CDR3 portion is preserved as DNA: 45 bases, with reading frame beginning at the first base. Taken from the germline V gene, the CDR1 and CDR2 loops are SGDLS and YYNGEE. Results and caveats for the whole study, not just this receptor: No normal tissue biopsies were studied.

Every study subject tested positive for serum antibodies to T-antigen and had biopsy-confirmed Merkel cell carcinoma that was MCPyV-positive. Genomic DNA was extracted from about 6 adjacent 10-micron frozen tumor sections without any cell sorting or culture. Tumor biopsy tissue of roughly 5 x 5 x 5 mm was frozen in optimal cutting temperature compound. In the frozen biopsy, scout sections stained with hematoxylin and eosin confirmed plenty of Merkel cell carcinoma along with infiltrating cells. This chain is built from TRBV9 and TRBJ2-7; the junction holds 8 bases that match TRBD2. This receptor was obtained from an adult with Merkel cell carcinoma. The sample was tumor tissue. The CDR3 has the sequence CASSVMDSGAYEQYF. The nucleotides read TGTGCCAGCAGCGTAATGGATAGCGGGGCGTACGAGCAGTACTTC.